This T cell receptor beta chain was sequenced for a study of blood T cell repertoires in COVID-19. Some clones are missing from TCRdb's copy, which holds only in-frame ones; the method was immunoSEQ multiplex PCR. Of just under 60,000 clones listed, around nine tenths were seen once; the top ten hold more than 6.5%. Trimming took 6 bases from V and 4 from J; bases not matched to a gene: 14. The CDR3 is 17 amino acids. CDR1 and CDR2 (germline): MNHEY, SVGEGT. Sequenced sample: peripheral blood. The sequence came from a human donor with active COVID-19. The donor label of this sample is uncertain. V is TRBV6-2 or TRBV6-3 and J is TRBJ1-5; 8 bases are shared with TRBD1. The CDR3 nucleotides read TGTGCCAGCAGCCTCCCCCAGGGGGCTAGTATAAATCAGCCCCAGCATTTT. This sequence encodes CASSLPQGASINQPQHF.